This T cell receptor beta chain came from a study of CD8 T cells in Susac syndrome. Broader study findings: Regarding the TCR sequencing and HLA analysis, the study admitted that a relatively small number of individuals were involved.

V lost 2 bases to trimming and J lost 2 bases; unmatched junction nucleotides: 6. The CDR3 is 15 residues long. Germline V lookup: CDR1 SGHTA, CDR2 FQGTGA. Sequencing of TCR beta was carried out in blood CD8+ and CD4+ T cells. Relapsing-remitting disease, either stable or active, was present in the treatment-naive patients who were the multiple sclerosis controls. This clonotype was detected once. The antigen remains unidentified. An input of roughly 0.5 to 1 ug of RNA was subjected to reverse transcription using random hexamers. Amplification of TCR beta CDR3 across 54 Vbeta and 13 Jbeta was performed with immunoSEQ multiplex PCR. A single record per CDR3 protein comes from TCRdb applying MiXCR to the immunoSEQ multiplex PCR reads. The data show 160,000 or so distinct CDR3 sequences, with 95% seen just once and 0.15% to 0.2% held by the top ten.

This clonotype was obtained from a human donor with multiple sclerosis. What was sequenced was CD8+ T cells from PBMCs. V is TRBV7-3 and J is TRBJ2-7; 7 nucleotides match TRBD2. The CDR3 spells CASSLGTGGPYEQYF. The CDR3 DNA reads TGTGCCAGCAGCTTAGGGACGGGAGGTCCCTACGAGCAGTACTTC.